This TCR beta chain was sequenced in a study of cytomegalovirus exposure and HLA in healthy donors. Vbeta (60) and Jbeta (13) primers were used in the PCR. Data came from immunoSEQ multiplex PCR; TCRdb stores just in-frame clones and leaves some out. The sample shows 95,000 to 150,000 clones, around 75% of them seen only once. This CDR3 contains 12 residues. The V end lost 2 bases, the J end lost 3 bases, and 5 bases lay between the germline ends. Per the germline V gene, CDR1 is ENHRY and CDR2 is SYGVKD. The chain recombines TRBV10-3 with TRBJ2-7; TRBD1 might be the D (5 bases). The receptor's source is a woman aged 45-65 years in good health and CMV-seronegative. Sequencing was performed on PBMCs. CDR3 in amino acids: CAISEDSYEQYF. The CDR3 DNA reads TGTGCCATCAGTGAGGACAGCTACGAGCAGTACTTC.